What follows is one TCR beta chain and its context. Germline CDR1 and CDR2: SGHTA and FQGNSA. The V end lost 5 bases, the J end lost 2 bases, and 11 bases lay between the germline ends. There are 14 residues in the CDR3. Each CDR3 protein gets one entry after TCRdb re-called the 5' RACE reads with MiXCR. The data hold about 1.7 million distinct CDR3 sequences, with around a third observed a single time. This sample was taken from a study of identical twins. The sequencing input was cord blood. The sequence derives from a newborn girl in good health. V and J are TRBV7-2 and TRBJ2-3; D uncertain. The CDR3 reads CASSAFADTDTQYF. For the CDR3, the DNA is TGTGCCAGCAGCGCCTTTGCCGACACAGATACGCAGTATTTT.